The source of this T cell receptor beta chain is a study of blood T cell repertoires in COVID-19. This clone appeared a few times. This CDR3 spans 15 amino acids. V shed 3 bases and J shed 5 bases, with 17 bases lying between them. From germline, CDR1 is SGDLS and CDR2 YYNGEE. In the original workflow: Scientists estimated how many nucleated cells there were by amplifying reference gene primers. Some clones are missing from TCRdb's copy, which holds only in-frame ones; the method was immunoSEQ multiplex PCR. That table supplies the V and J calls and clone size; D and trimming were determined from the DNA. The sample holds tens of thousands of clones, approximately 80% seen once.

This sequence joins TRBV9 and TRBJ2-5, with a possible D match to TRBD1 (5 bases). The TCR comes from an older woman with acute or convalescent COVID-19. The material sequenced was peripheral blood. The CDR3 spells CASSAQATARETQYF. The CDR3 nucleotides read TGTGCCAGCAGCGCCCAGGCGACAGCCCGCGAGACCCAGTACTTC.